Below are 21 T cell receptor beta chains sequenced from a single sample in a study of blood T cell repertoires in COVID-19. Profiled with immunoSEQ multiplex PCR; TCRdb holds only in-frame clones, not every one. The sample yields a few hundred thousand clones, approximately 90% seen once. The material sequenced was PBMCs or T cells enriched from blood (not recorded which). Receptor source: a man under 40 who had recovered from COVID-19.

The chain links TRBV4-3 to TRBJ2-7; 13 bases fit TRBD2. V shed 3 bases, J shed 5 bases, and the junction held 7 bases outside the gene matches. The CDR3 is 16 amino acids. Germline CDR1 LGHNA, CDR2 YSLEER. The CDR3 DNA reads TGCGCCAGCAGCCATAAGACTAGCGGGAGGATCAACGAGCAGTACTTC. It is translated as CASSHKTSGRINEQYF.

The genes are TRBV21-1 and TRBJ1-4; the table's D call TRBD1 went unverified against the DNA. TRBV21-1 has pseudogene status. The CDR3 is 12 amino acids. In DNA form, the CDR3 reads TGTGCCAGCTTACAGGGCGGTGAAAAACTGTTTTTT. It is translated as CASLQGGEKLFF.

The J gene is TRBJ1-1, the V gene TRBV11-1, with D maybe TRBD1 (5 bases). Looked up from germline, CDR1 is SGHAT and CDR2 is FQDESV (reference sequence). The CDR3 loop spans 16 amino acids. The V end lost 0 bases, the J end lost 1 base, and 12 bases lay between the germline ends. CDR3 residues: CASSLAFVGANTEAFF. CDR3 coding DNA: TGTGCCAGCAGCTTAGCTTTCGTAGGGGCGAACACTGAAGCTTTCTTT.

This chain uses TRBV29-1 with TRBJ2-1, with TRBD1 matching over 10 bases. With 7 bases clipped from V and 10 bases from J, the junction kept 13 bases outside the gene matches. This CDR3 comprises 14 residues. CDR1 is SQVTM and CDR2 is ANQGSEA in the germline V gene. The CDR3 protein is CSAAGTGDLKEQFF. The DNA of the CDR3 is TGCAGCGCCGCAGGGACAGGGGATTTAAAGGAGCAGTTCTTC.

CDR3 amino acids: CASSMKGGYEQYF. Here the CDR3 DNA reads TGTGCCAGTAGTATGAAGGGAGGGTACGAGCAGTACTTC. The rearrangement uses TRBV19 and TRBJ2-7; 7 positions match TRBD2. Germline CDR1 reads LNHDA; CDR2 reads SQIVND (reference sequence). The CDR3 contains 13 residues. Trimming cost V 3 bases and J 4 bases; bases outside gene matches: 3. Based on the CDR3 plus reference TRBV19 and TRBJ2-7, the full variable domain is DGGITQSPKYLFRKEGQNVTLSCEQNLNHDAMYWYRQDPGQGLRLIYYSQIVNDFQKGDIAEGYSVSREKKESFPLTVTSAQKNPTAFYLCASSMKGGYEQYFGPGTRLTVT.

The J gene is TRBJ1-5, the V gene TRBV19; no definite D call. Germline values: CDR1 LNHDA, CDR2 SQIVND (reference sequence). The V end was cut by 4 bases, the J end by 4 bases, with 11 bases between. This CDR3 is built from 14 residues. CDR3 DNA sequence: TGTGCCAGTAGTAGAGATCAGAAGAATCAGCCCCAGCATTTT. Protein: CASSRDQKNQPQHF.

The chain couples TRBV7-9 to TRBJ2-6; the match to TRBD1 covers 9 bases. V shed 1 base, J shed 0 bases, and the junction held 4 bases outside the gene matches. Germline V CDR1 and CDR2: SEHNR, FQNEAQ (reference sequence). There are 18 residues in the CDR3. The CDR3 sequence: CASSLGGTGSSGANVLTF. The DNA for the CDR3 is TGTGCCAGCAGCTTAGGAGGGACAGGGAGCTCTGGGGCCAACGTCCTGACTTTC.

V usage is TRBV6-1 and J usage is TRBJ2-7; possibly TRBD2 for D (6 bases). The ends were cut back, 3 bases at V and 3 bases at J, with 9 bases in the middle. Germline values: CDR1 MNHNS, CDR2 SASEGT. The CDR3 consists of 13 residues. The CDR3 sequence: CASSEPSVYEQYF. The CDR3 DNA reads as TGTGCCAGCAGTGAGCCTAGCGTCTACGAGCAGTACTTC.

This chain joins TRBV29-1 and TRBJ1-1, with TRBD1 as a possible D gene (5 bases). V lost 1 base and J lost 8, with 14 bases in between. Germline CDR1 is SQVTM and CDR2 is ANQGSEA. The CDR3 extends over 13 amino acids. The CDR3: CSVEGQGRWEAFF. CDR3 sequence (DNA): TGCAGCGTTGAAGGGCAGGGTAGATGGGAAGCTTTCTTT.

This chain links TRBV27 with TRBJ2-7, with 12 bases lining up with TRBD2. CDR1 and CDR2 from the germline V gene are MNHEY and SMNVEV (reference sequence). This CDR3 has 16 amino acids. The trim removed 6 bases at V and 5 bases at J, leaving 11 bases unmatched. CDR3: CASSASRTSGNDEQYF. CDR3 in DNA: TGTGCCAGCAGCGCTTCGCGGACTAGCGGGAACGACGAGCAGTACTTC.

The rearrangement uses TRBV5-1 and TRBJ1-2; TRBD1 matches 8 bases. V shed 4 bases and J 8 bases; nucleotides not matched to a gene: 4. Germline CDR1 is SGHRS and CDR2 is YFSETQ. CDR3 length equals 12 residues. The CDR3 loop is CASSLDRGGYTF. The DNA for the CDR3 is TGCGCCAGCAGCCTCGACAGGGGCGGCTACACCTTC.

The J gene is TRBJ2-5, the V gene TRBV3-1 (or the pseudogene TRBV3-2), with D perhaps TRBD2 (5 bases). The V gene's germline CDR1 is LGHDT and CDR2 YNNKEL (reference sequence). Deletions cut 0 bases from V and 1 base from J, with 18 bases between. The CDR3 is 18 amino acids. The CDR3 reads CASSQDRGGGQVQETQYF. CDR3 DNA: TGTGCCAGCAGCCAAGACCGTGGTGGCGGGCAAGTCCAAGAGACCCAGTACTTC.

The gene calls are TRBV6-2 or TRBV6-3 and TRBJ2-5, with 9 bases lining up with TRBD2. V lost 6 bases to trimming and J lost 2 bases; unmatched junction nucleotides: 7. CDR1 MNHEY and CDR2 SVGEGT come from the germline V gene. The CDR3 extends over 15 amino acids. The CDR3 loop reads CASSLGTSRQETQYF. CDR3 bases: TGTGCCAGCAGCCTAGGGACTAGCAGGCAAGAGACCCAGTACTTC.

V gene TRBV6-5 combines with J gene TRBJ2-2; perhaps TRBD2 as D (6 bases). In germline, CDR1 is MNHEY, CDR2 SVGAGI. V lost 6 bases and J 2 bases, leaving 13 bases between the germline ends. CDR3 length equals 15 residues. In DNA, the CDR3 is TGTGCCAGCAGGGTTACTAGCTTAAACACCGGGGAGCTGTTTTTT. It is translated as CASRVTSLNTGELFF.

The chain's CDR3 is CASSVGTGNQETQYF. As DNA, the CDR3 is TGTGCCAGCAGCGTAGGGACCGGGAACCAAGAGACCCAGTACTTC. The V and J genes are TRBV9 and TRBJ2-5; tentative D call: TRBD2 (5 bases). Germline CDR1 and CDR2: SGDLS and YYNGEE. CDR3 size: 15 residues. V was shortened by 0 bases and J by 0 bases, with 9 bases between the two germline ends.

This rearrangement joins TRBV6-5 to TRBJ2-7; possible D gene TRBD1, 5 bases. Germline-derived CDR1 and CDR2 are MNHEY and SVGAGI. The CDR3 consists of 14 residues. With 6 bases removed from V and 2 bases from J, the gap between germline ends came to 14 bases. For the CDR3, the DNA is TGTGCCAGCAGGACATATGAGACAGCCTACGAGCAGTACTTC. Protein product: CASRTYETAYEQYF.

CDR3 nucleotide sequence: TGTGCCACCAGCAGAGATGGACGGGGGAGAACAGATACGCAGTATTTT. Its translation is CATSRDGRGRTDTQYF. V usage is TRBV15 and J usage is TRBJ2-3, with a possible D match to TRBD2 (6 bases). Deletions cut 0 bases from V and 3 bases from J, with 13 bases between. CDR3 length: 16 amino acids. Germline V lookup: CDR1 LNHNV, CDR2 YYDKDF (reference sequence).

The chain is built from TRBV3-1 (or the pseudogene TRBV3-2) and TRBJ2-1; 11 bases agree with TRBD2. CDR3 length equals 15 residues. J was trimmed by 10 bases and V by 4 bases; bases with no gene match: 9. CDR1 LGHDT and CDR2 YNNKEL come from the germline V gene (reference sequence). This CDR3 is CASSRYSGGAWEQFF. CDR3 coding DNA: TGTGCCAGCAGCCGATATAGCGGGGGGGCGTGGGAGCAGTTCTTC.

The chain couples TRBV20-1 to TRBJ2-1, with D perhaps matching TRBD2 (6 bases). V shed 3 bases and J shed 2 bases, with 11 bases lying between them. CDR1 DFQATT and CDR2 SNEGSKA come from the germline V gene (reference sequence). The CDR3 consists of 14 residues. The CDR3 protein is CSASIGSPYNEQFF. The CDR3, as DNA: TGCAGTGCTAGTATCGGGAGTCCCTACAATGAGCAGTTCTTC.

The CDR3 protein is CASSLVGTGYGNTIYF. The CDR3 nucleotides read TGTGCCAGCAGCTTAGTAGGGACAGGGTACGGAAACACCATATATTTT. The chain couples TRBV7-8 to TRBJ1-3, with TRBD1 matching 9 bases. The CDR3 contains 16 residues. The V gene's germline CDR1 is SGHVS and CDR2 FQNEAQ. With 1 base clipped from V and 4 bases from J, the junction kept 5 bases outside the gene matches.

V gene TRBV12-3 or TRBV12-4 combines with J gene TRBJ1-5; the match to TRBD1 covers 9 bases. Trimming at V came to 6 bases and at J to 7 bases, leaving 4 bases not matched to a gene. The CDR3 extends over 13 amino acids. The CDR3 sequence is CASRETGGQPQHF. The CDR3 DNA reads as TGTGCCAGCAGAGAGACAGGGGGACAGCCCCAGCATTTT.